These 5 T cell receptor beta chains originate from one sample sequenced in a study of tumor-infiltrating lymphocytes in primary liver carcinoma. Making TCR beta cDNA involved approximately 0.5 ug total RNA and a constant-region primer. Employing slightly modified ARM-PCR, three nested multiplex PCR rounds were run, and these gave rise to the TCR beta libraries. Investigators reported that the first two PCR rounds, at 10 cycles each, used TRBV1-TRBV30 forward primers with a C-beta reverse primer. MiXCR, run by TCRdb on the multiplex PCR reads, gives a single entry per CDR3 protein. Among roughly 100,000 distinct CDR3 sequences listed, approximately 82% were seen once. Each 20-30 mg portion of unsorted bulk tissue served as the source for co-extraction of RNA and DNA. Sequencing was done on a sample of liver tumor tissue from sampling region 3. The subset was: tumor region T3, left-lateral pole. Receptors originate from a man aged 35 to 55 with primary liver carcinoma and hepatitis B virus infection.

About this clonotype itself: A read error may account for a junction end that differs from germline. The chain links TRBV6-6 to TRBJ2-3, with 12 bases fitting TRBD2. Germline assignment: CDR1 MNHNY and CDR2 SVGAGI (reference sequence). The CDR3 has 20 amino acids. This CDR3 reads CTSSPRTSGNTKRGADTQYF. The CDR3 region has the DNA TGTACCAGCAGTCCAAGGACTAGCGGGAATACAAAAAGGGGCGCAGATACGCAGTATTTT.

As regards this clonotype: The junction differs from germline at one of its ends, possibly a read error. The CDR3 loop is CIVRTSGSWKDMQYF. The CDR3 DNA reads TGCATCGTACGGACTAGCGGGAGTTGGAAAGATATGCAGTATTTC. V usage is TRBV29-1 and J usage is TRBJ2-3; 13 bases are a match to TRBD2. This CDR3 has 15 amino acids. Germline V gene data show CDR1 as SQVTM and CDR2 as ANQGSEA.

As concerns this clonotype: Its ends do not fully match the called genes, so a read error is possible. As DNA, the CDR3 is TGTGCCAGTGGGGGGACCGATTCCTACGACCAGTACTTC. This encodes CASGGTDSYDQYF. This chain connects TRBV12-5 to TRBJ2-7; weak D call: TRBD2 (6 bases). The length of the CDR3 is 13 residues. The germline gives CDR1 LGHNT, CDR2 FRNRAP.

Notes on this clonotype: A much larger clone is a single base away; this may be a read error. The V and J genes are TRBV28 and TRBJ1-2; 7 bases are a match to TRBD1. Per germline, CDR1 MDHEN and CDR2 SYDVKM. This CDR3 is built from 14 residues. The DNA for the CDR3 is TGTGCCAGCAGAGAGGGGGCCACTAACTATGGCTACATCTTC. Its protein product is CASREGATNYGYIF.

The rearrangement joins TRBV28 to TRBJ2-3, with D unresolved. The CDR3 runs 14 residues. Germline values: CDR1 MDHEN, CDR2 SYDVKM. V was shortened by 3 bases and J by 1 base, with 8 bases between the two germline ends. CDR3 nucleotide sequence: TGTGCCAGCAGTTTTGAAAGCGGCACAGATACGCAGTATTTT. Residues: CASSFESGTDTQYF.